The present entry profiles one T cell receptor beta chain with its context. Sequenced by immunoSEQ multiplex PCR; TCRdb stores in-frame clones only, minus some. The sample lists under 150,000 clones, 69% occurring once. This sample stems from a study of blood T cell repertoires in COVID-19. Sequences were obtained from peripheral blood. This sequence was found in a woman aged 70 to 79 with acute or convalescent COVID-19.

CDR3 sequence: CATWGRLAERWLYEQYF. In nucleotides, the CDR3 is TGTGCCACATGGGGAAGGCTAGCGGAGCGGTGGCTATACGAGCAGTACTTC. This chain uses TRBV24-1 with TRBJ2-7; 7 nucleotides align to TRBD2. Germline V gene data show CDR1 as KGHDR and CDR2 as SFDVKD. This CDR3 region has 17 residues. Trimming took 10 bases from V and 4 from J; bases not matched to a gene: 21.